The rows below give T cell receptor beta chains drawn from one sample of a study of T cells in Graves' hyperthyroidism and ophthalmopathy. A single record per CDR3 protein comes from TCRdb applying MiXCR to the multiplex PCR reads. The table lists 280,000 or so distinct CDR3 sequences, approximately 26% of them singletons. Sequencing was performed on blood. Receptors originate from a man aged 35 to 55 with Graves' hyperthyroidism that later progressed to Graves' ophthalmopathy. Each CDR3 is given with its conserved first and last residue. D genes are given only for firm matches. The size of a clone is reported for some rows only, either as once, few or many, or as a class for expanded clones.

v_gene	j_gene	abundance	d_gene	CDR3aa	CDR3nt
TRBV4-1	TRBJ1-1	NA	TRBD1	CASSQSAQGGVAEAFF	TGCGCCAGCAGCCAATCCGCCCAGGGGGGGGTGGCTGAAGCTTTCTTT
TRBV25-1	TRBJ2-5	NA	TRBD2	CASSPGTSGFQETQYF	TGTGCCAGCAGTCCTGGGACTAGCGGGTTCCAAGAGACCCAGTACTTC
TRBV7-9	TRBJ2-7	many	NA	CASSLDGVTYEQYF	TGTGCCAGCAGCTTAGATGGGGTTACCTACGAGCAGTACTTC
TRBV19	TRBJ2-7	many	TRBD1	CASRGQGFNEQYF	TGTGCCAGCAGGGGACAGGGGTTTAACGAGCAGTACTTC
TRBV5-1	TRBJ1-2	many	TRBD1	CASSETGAVGYTF	TGCGCCAGCAGCGAAACAGGGGCCGTTGGCTACACCTTC
TRBV5-1	TRBJ2-7	many	NA	CASTSNPSTGLYEQYF	TGCGCCAGCACTTCCAACCCCTCGACAGGACTCTACGAGCAGTACTTC
TRBV6-1	TRBJ1-5	few	NA	CASKSGLWPDSNQPQHF	TGTGCCAGCAAAAGCGGACTATGGCCGGATAGCAATCAGCCCCAGCATTTT
TRBV29-1	TRBJ2-5	NA	NA	CSVVARGSQETQYF	TGCAGCGTTGTGGCCAGGGGATCCCAAGAGACCCAGTACTTC
TRBV7-2	TRBJ2-4	NA	NA	CASSIHRLVGKNIQYF	TGTGCCAGCAGCATCCACCGACTAGTTGGCAAAAACATTCAGTACTTC
TRBV2	TRBJ1-5	NA	NA	CASSVDTPSNQPQHF	TGTGCCAGCAGTGTTGACACCCCTAGCAATCAGCCCCAGCATTTT
TRBV28	TRBJ1-1	many	NA	CASSLTRMNTEAFF	TGTGCCAGCAGTTTAACCAGGATGAACACTGAAGCTTTCTTT
TRBV9	TRBJ2-7	NA	TRBD2	CASSLSGSIYEQYF	TGTGCCAGCAGCCTCAGCGGGAGTATCTACGAGCAGTACTTC
TRBV7-9	TRBJ2-7	many	TRBD1	CASSYRDRVRQYF	TGTGCCAGCAGTTACCGGGACAGGGTTAGGCAGTACTTC
TRBV27	TRBJ1-2	NA	TRBD1	CASSLSRTGGGYTF	TGTGCCAGCAGTTTATCGAGGACAGGAGGAGGCTACACCTTC
TRBV12-5	TRBJ2-5	few	NA	CASAGGLHIETQYF	TGTGCTAGTGCCGGGGGGCTGCATATCGAGACCCAGTACTTC
TRBV6-1	TRBJ1-1	NA	NA	CASIPGGGWDAFF	TGTGCCAGCATCCCCGGGGGCGGTTGGGACGCTTTCTTT
TRBV12-3/TRBV12-4	TRBJ2-7	NA	NA	CASSRGAEFGVYEQYF	TGTGCCAGCAGTCGAGGAGCGGAGTTTGGCGTCTACGAGCAGTACTTC
TRBV12-3/TRBV12-4	TRBJ1-5	NA	NA	CASSQYRVRFGNQPQHF	TGTGCCAGCAGCCAATACAGGGTCCGATTTGGCAATCAGCCCCAGCATTTT
TRBV7-2	TRBJ1-1	many	NA	CAPYARTRDEAFF	TGTGCCCCTTACGCGAGGACCAGGGATGAAGCTTTCTTT
TRBV5-1	TRBJ2-7	many	TRBD1	CASSSGQVYEQYF	TGCGCCAGCAGCTCGGGACAGGTCTACGAGCAGTACTTC
TRBV19	TRBJ1-1	many	TRBD1	CASSTRQGSIVTEAFF	TGTGCCAGTAGTACGCGACAGGGTTCTATCGTCACTGAAGCTTTCTTT
TRBV3-1	TRBJ1-2	many	NA	CASSHEQKARYGYTF	TGTGCCAGCAGCCATGAACAGAAGGCGAGATATGGCTACACCTTC
TRBV6-5	TRBJ2-7	NA	NA	CASSYSSARSGSYEQYF	TGTGCCAGCAGTTACTCCAGCGCTAGAAGTGGATCCTACGAGCAGTACTTC